Presented here are 20 T cell receptor beta chains from one specimen sequenced in a study of Ad26.COV2.S vaccination and SARS-CoV-2 variants. TCRdb keeps only in-frame clones here, not all; method: immunoSEQ multiplex PCR. The sample contains about 350,000 clones, roughly 94% of which appear only once. The sample in question was peripheral blood, obtained after recovery from COVID-19. Receptors originate from a human donor who had recovered from COVID-19.

This clone was seen only once. The chain has TRBV2 and TRBJ2-5; D remains unclear. V was pared by 5 bases and J by 5 bases, with 3 bases between. The CDR3 loop spans 10 amino acids. Germline values: CDR1 SNHLY, CDR2 FYNNEI. Here the CDR3 DNA reads TGTGCCAGCAGTCCCGAGACCCAGTACTTC. Its protein is CASSPETQYF.

CDR3 nucleotide sequence: TGTGCCAGCAGCTATTTGACATGGCAGGACTCCTACGAGCAGTACTTC. Encoded protein: CASSYLTWQDSYEQYF. The chain is built from TRBV7-2 and TRBJ2-7; D not resolved. Trimming cost V 4 bases and J 0 bases, with 16 bases left between them. The CDR3 extends over 16 amino acids. The germline V gene has CDR1 SGHTA and CDR2 FQGNSA.

The chain carries TRBV7-2 and TRBJ1-1, with TRBD1 matching over 8 bases. This CDR3 region has 15 residues. The germline CDR1 and CDR2 sequences are SGHTA and FQGNSA. Trimming at V came to 7 bases and at J to 0 bases, leaving 7 bases not matched to a gene. CDR3 DNA sequence: TGTGCCAGCAACCCGGACAGGGCGATGAACACTGAAGCTTTCTTT. Its protein is CASNPDRAMNTEAFF.

The genes are TRBV2 and TRBJ1-4, with D unclear. Germline V gene lookup returns CDR1 SNHLY and CDR2 FYNNEI. Trimming removed 4 bases from V and 7 bases from J, with 16 bases in between. The CDR3 spans 15 residues. CDR3 sequence: CASSALDISTEKLFF. For the CDR3, the DNA is TGTGCCAGCAGTGCCCTCGACATCTCCACTGAAAAACTGTTTTTT.

The rearrangement joins TRBV27 to TRBJ2-2; TRBD2 matches 10 bases. The CDR3 is 16 amino acids. CDR1 is MNHEY and CDR2 is SMNVEV in the germline V gene (reference sequence). With V trimmed by 5 bases and J by 7 bases, 10 bases remained unmatched. Here the CDR3 reads CASSQGLALGYGELFF. The CDR3 DNA is TGTGCCAGCAGTCAGGGACTAGCGCTAGGGTACGGGGAGCTGTTTTTT.

This clone was recorded once. This CDR3 is also generated by other DNA sequences in the sample. This chain uses TRBV10-1 with TRBJ1-1; 7 bases are shared with TRBD1. This CDR3 spans 13 amino acids. Germline lookup yields CDR1 WNHNN and CDR2 SYGVQD (reference sequence). The V segment lost 3 bases and the J segment 8 bases; nucleotides outside the gene matches: 6. Here the CDR3 reads CASSEDRVTEAFF. The CDR3 DNA follows: TGCGCCAGCAGTGAAGACAGGGTTACCGAAGCTTTCTTT.

The chain combines TRBV5-1 with TRBJ2-3, with unresolved D. The germline V and J ends were trimmed by 5 bases and 0 bases, with 13 bases remaining between them. In germline, CDR1 is SGHRS, CDR2 YFSETQ. The CDR3 spans 15 residues. The CDR3 reads CASRVDWPSTDTQYF. CDR3 coding DNA: TGCGCCAGCAGGGTCGACTGGCCCAGCACAGATACGCAGTATTTT.

V gene TRBV28 combines with J gene TRBJ2-1, with D possibly matching TRBD2 (6 bases). CDR3 length equals 14 residues. V lost 3 bases and J 4 bases, leaving 10 bases between the germline ends. Germline values: CDR1 MDHEN, CDR2 SYDVKM. The CDR3 sequence is CASSFNLAYNEQFF. CDR3 sequence (DNA): TGTGCCAGCAGTTTTAATCTAGCGTACAATGAGCAGTTCTTC.

The chain couples TRBV6-6 to TRBJ1-1; D not certain. Germline V lookup: CDR1 MNHNY, CDR2 SVGAGI (reference sequence). The CDR3 has 15 residues. V was trimmed by 1 base and J by 5 bases, leaving 14 bases between them. The CDR3 spells CASSYLPNPETEAFF. CDR3 DNA: TGTGCCAGCAGTTACTTACCCAACCCGGAAACTGAAGCTTTCTTT.

The CDR3 DNA sequence: TGTGCCAGCAGTTTGAAACGACCGGGACAGGGAAACCAAACCCCTTTTTTT. Protein: CASSLKRPGQGNQTPFF. The V and J genes are TRBV27 and TRBJ1-4, with TRBD1 matching over 9 bases. CDR1 is MNHEY, CDR2 SMNVEV, per germline (reference sequence). This CDR3 spans 17 amino acids. Trimming removed 3 bases from V and 17 bases from J; junction bases left unmatched: 22.

The V call is TRBV7-9, the J call TRBJ1-2; D remains unclear. From germline, CDR1 is SEHNR and CDR2 FQNEAQ (reference sequence). Trimming removed 5 bases from V and 5 bases from J, with 12 bases in between. There are 13 residues in the CDR3. CDR3 sequence (DNA): TGTGCCAGCAGCACTTTGGAACGGTATGGCTACACCTTC. Its translation: CASSTLERYGYTF. Based on the CDR3 plus reference TRBV7-9 and TRBJ1-2, the full variable domain is DTGVSQNPRHKITKRGQNVTFRCDPISEHNRLYWYRQTLGQGPEFLTYFQNEAQLEKSRLLSDRFSAERPKGSFSTLEIQRTEQGDSAMYLCASSTLERYGYTFGSGTRLTVV.

The chain links TRBV6-6 to TRBJ1-5; no clear D gene. Trimming removed 5 bases from V and 8 bases from J, with 4 bases in between. The CDR3 totals 10 residues. In germline, CDR1 is MNHNY, CDR2 SVGAGI (reference sequence). The CDR3 region is CASSGEPQHF. The CDR3 DNA reads as TGTGCCAGCAGTGGGGAGCCCCAGCATTTT.

The rearrangement links TRBV29-1 to TRBJ1-2; a possible D gene is TRBD1 (5 bases). The CDR3 has 13 residues. Germline V gives CDR1 SQVTM, CDR2 ANQGSEA. The V end lost 5 bases, the J end lost 3 bases, and 13 bases lay between the germline ends. In nucleotides, the CDR3 is TGCAGCGTTCGCAGGGTGAAGGACTATGGCTACACCTTC. Its protein is CSVRRVKDYGYTF.

The chain joins TRBV27 to TRBJ2-7; 10 bases are shared with TRBD1. Losses at the gene ends were 5 bases for V and 7 bases for J; bases not matched to a gene: 11. Germline CDR1 and CDR2: MNHEY and SMNVEV (reference sequence). The CDR3 runs to 15 residues. CDR3 DNA: TGTGCCAGCAGTACGACCGGGACAGGGGCGCGGGAGCAGTACTTC. Residues: CASSTTGTGAREQYF.

The rearrangement uses TRBV6-5 and TRBJ2-2, with D unclear. This CDR3 has 13 amino acids. Germline V gives CDR1 MNHEY, CDR2 SVGAGI. Trimming took off 2 bases at V and 9 bases at J, with 10 bases between the two ends. CDR3 DNA: TGTGCCAGCAGTTACGGCCGCCGAAGGGAGCTGTTTTTT. Translated: CASSYGRRRELFF.

The chain joins TRBV7-6 to TRBJ2-5, with 10 positions matching TRBD2. Trimming cost V 3 bases and J 5 bases; bases outside gene matches: 9. The CDR3 has 16 amino acids. Germline-derived CDR1 and CDR2 are SGHVS and FNYEAQ. The CDR3 protein is CASSFLAGALRETQYF. For the CDR3, the DNA is TGTGCCAGCAGCTTTCTAGCGGGGGCCCTCCGGGAGACCCAGTACTTC.

As for this clone: Other DNA sequences in the sample encode the same CDR3. This rearrangement joins TRBV9 to TRBJ2-3; D call uncertain. CDR3 size: 13 residues. Germline-derived CDR1 and CDR2 are SGDLS and YYNGEE. Trimming removed 3 bases at V and 2 bases at J, with 7 bases between. DNA of the CDR3: TGTGCCAGCAGCGCTAGACCCACAGATACGCAGTATTTT. Amino acids: CASSARPTDTQYF.

V gene TRBV5-4 combines with J gene TRBJ2-1; 10 bases are a match to TRBD2. CDR1 is SGHNT and CDR2 is YYREEE in the germline V gene (reference sequence). This CDR3 has 15 amino acids. The ends lost 0 bases at V and 9 bases at J; junction bases unmatched: 6. CDR3 nucleotides: TGTGCCAGCAGCTTGGGGTCTAGCGGGGGTGTTGAGCAGTTCTTC. The encoded protein is CASSLGSSGGVEQFF. The whole variable domain, remainder taken from reference TRBV5-4 and TRBJ2-1, is ETGVTQSPTHLIKTRGQQVTLRCSSQSGHNTVSWYQQALGQGPQFIFQYYREEENGRGNFPPRFSGLQFPNYSSELNVNALELDDSALYLCASSLGSSGGVEQFFGPGTRLTVL.

The chain has TRBV9 and TRBJ1-1; perhaps TRBD1 as D (5 bases). The CDR3 consists of 15 residues. The V gene's germline CDR1 is SGDLS and CDR2 YYNGEE. The V end was cut by 2 bases, the J end by 1 base, with 12 bases between. This CDR3 reads CASSVARDGNTEAFF. The CDR3 bases are TGTGCCAGCAGCGTGGCCCGGGACGGGAACACTGAAGCTTTCTTT.

In its sample, this clone was seen once. The gene calls are TRBV19 and TRBJ2-3; unclear D gene. Between the trimmed V and J ends, which lost 4 bases and 0 bases, there was a span of 11 bases. The CDR3 spans 15 residues. Per germline, CDR1 LNHDA and CDR2 SQIVND (reference sequence). CDR3 amino acids: CASSSGDTSTDTQYF. DNA of the CDR3: TGTGCCAGTAGTAGCGGTGACACTAGCACAGATACGCAGTATTTT.